These 8 T cell receptor beta chains were all obtained from the same sample, sequenced in a study of cytotoxic CD8 clonotypes in ibrutinib-treated CLL. Libraries were prepared by immunoSEQ multiplex PCR; TCRdb keeps only in-frame clonotypes and omits some of them. The data show fewer than 400,000 clones, roughly 67% seen once. Sample: PBMCs, taken after 36 months of ibrutinib treatment. The origin of the receptors is a human donor with chronic lymphocytic leukemia.

The J gene is TRBJ2-1, the V gene TRBV4-1; 8 nucleotides line up with TRBD2. This CDR3 region has 13 residues. The V segment lost 3 bases and the J segment 8 bases; nucleotides outside the gene matches: 3. Per germline, CDR1 MGHRA and CDR2 YSYEKL. The CDR3 DNA follows: TGCGCCAGCAGCCACGCGGGACTAGATGAGCAGTTCTTC. Its protein is CASSHAGLDEQFF.

This clone has a handful of counts. V gene TRBV2 combines with J gene TRBJ2-7; D possibly corresponds to TRBD1 (5 bases). This CDR3 contains 12 residues. Germline V gives CDR1 SNHLY, CDR2 FYNNEI. Trimming stripped 3 bases from V and 5 bases from J, with 8 bases between. CDR3: CASSDRVHEQYF. The CDR3 nucleotides are TGTGCCAGCAGTGACAGGGTCCACGAGCAGTACTTC.

This clone was seen a handful of times. The CDR3 protein is CASSPERSHYGYTF. For the CDR3, the DNA is TGTGCCAGCTCGCCCGAAAGGTCTCACTATGGCTACACCTTC. The chain uses TRBV18 and TRBJ1-2; D is unclear. V was cut by 6 bases and J by 3 bases, with 14 bases left in between. Germline CDR1 is KGHSH and CDR2 is LQKENI. CDR3 length: 14 residues. The whole variable domain, filled in from reference TRBV18 and TRBJ1-2, reads NAGVMQNPRHLVRRRGQEARLRCSPMKGHSHVYWYRQLPEEGLKFMVYLQKENIIDESGMPKERFSAEFPKEGPSILRIQQVVRGDSAAYFCASSPERSHYGYTFGSGTRLTVV.

This clone showed up just once. The V call is TRBV9, the J call TRBJ1-2, with 8 nucleotides matching TRBD1. Germline CDR1 SGDLS, CDR2 YYNGEE. Trimming took 4 bases from V and 8 from J; bases not matched to a gene: 10. The CDR3 extends over 14 amino acids. The CDR3 DNA is TGTGCCAGCAGCCCCGGTCAGGGGGCCAGGGGCTACACCTTC. Amino acid sequence: CASSPGQGARGYTF.

The chain employs TRBV7-3 and TRBJ2-1; 7 nucleotides match TRBD2. With V trimmed by 4 bases and J by 9 bases, 3 bases remained unmatched. CDR1 SGHTA and CDR2 FQGTGA come from the germline V gene. The CDR3 covers 12 residues. The CDR3 DNA is TGTGCCAGCAGCTACGCTAGCGGTGAGCAGTTCTTC. Its protein product is CASSYASGEQFF.

V is TRBV5-1 and J is TRBJ2-5; a weak D match, TRBD1 (5 bases). This CDR3 has 14 residues. Germline V gene sequence: CDR1 SGHRS, CDR2 YFSETQ. V lost 4 bases and J lost 4, with 14 bases in between. The DNA for the CDR3 is TGCGCCAGCAGCGTGGGGTCAGGGTCAGAGACCCAGTACTTC. It specifies CASSVGSGSETQYF.

The genes are TRBV4-3 and TRBJ2-7; a possible D gene is TRBD2 (5 bases). The CDR3 loop spans 21 amino acids. V gave up 0 bases and J gave up 1 base, with 28 bases separating them. Germline CDR1 and CDR2: LGHNA and YSLEER. The CDR3 region is CASSQDRLYGGWERESYEQYF. The CDR3 DNA reads as TGCGCCAGCAGCCAAGATCGTTTATACGGCGGTTGGGAGAGGGAATCCTACGAGCAGTACTTC.

This clone was recorded only once. The genes are TRBV5-1 and TRBJ1-1, with a tentative D call TRBD1 (6 bases). Deletions cut 4 bases from V and 1 base from J, with 11 bases between. From germline, CDR1 is SGHRS and CDR2 YFSETQ. This CDR3 is 14 amino acids long. Written as DNA, the CDR3 is TGCGCCAGCAGCCCCCGGACAGCGAACACTGAAGCTTTCTTT. This codes for CASSPRTANTEAFF.